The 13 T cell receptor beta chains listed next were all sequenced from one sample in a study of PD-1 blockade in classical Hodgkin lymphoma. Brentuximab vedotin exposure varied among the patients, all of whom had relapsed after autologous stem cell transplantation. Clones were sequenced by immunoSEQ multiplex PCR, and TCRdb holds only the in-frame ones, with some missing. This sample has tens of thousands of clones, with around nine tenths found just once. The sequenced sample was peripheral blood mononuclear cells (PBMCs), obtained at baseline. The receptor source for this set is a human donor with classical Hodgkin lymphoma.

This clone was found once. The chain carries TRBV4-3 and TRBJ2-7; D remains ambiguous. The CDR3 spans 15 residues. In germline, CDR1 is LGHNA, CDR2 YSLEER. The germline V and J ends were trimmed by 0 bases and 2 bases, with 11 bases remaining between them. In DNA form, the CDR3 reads TGCGCCAGCAGCCAAGATGTTGCGGCACCCTACGAGCAGTACTTC. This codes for CASSQDVAAPYEQYF.

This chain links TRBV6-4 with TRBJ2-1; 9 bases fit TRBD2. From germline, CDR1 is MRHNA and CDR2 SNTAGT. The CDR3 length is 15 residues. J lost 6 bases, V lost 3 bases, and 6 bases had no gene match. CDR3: CASSESSSGVNEQFF. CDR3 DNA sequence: TGTGCCAGCAGTGAGTCCTCTAGCGGGGTCAATGAGCAGTTCTTC.

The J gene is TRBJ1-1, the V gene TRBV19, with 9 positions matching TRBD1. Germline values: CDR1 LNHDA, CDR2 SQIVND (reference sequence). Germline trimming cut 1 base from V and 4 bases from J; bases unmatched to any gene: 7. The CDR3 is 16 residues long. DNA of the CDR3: TGTGCCAGTAGTATAGCCCCGGGACAGGGTGGCACTGAAGCTTTCTTT. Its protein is CASSIAPGQGGTEAFF.

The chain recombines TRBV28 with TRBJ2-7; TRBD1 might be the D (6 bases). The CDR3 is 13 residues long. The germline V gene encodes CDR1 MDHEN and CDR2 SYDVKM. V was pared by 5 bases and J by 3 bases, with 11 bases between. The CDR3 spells CASSGQIHYEQYF. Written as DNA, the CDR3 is TGTGCCAGCAGTGGACAGATCCACTACGAGCAGTACTTC.

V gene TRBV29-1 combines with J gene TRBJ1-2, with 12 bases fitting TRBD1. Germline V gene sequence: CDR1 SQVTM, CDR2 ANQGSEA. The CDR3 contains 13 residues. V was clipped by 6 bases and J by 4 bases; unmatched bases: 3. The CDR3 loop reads CSVGQGAGYGYTF. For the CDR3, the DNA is TGCAGCGTGGGACAGGGGGCGGGCTATGGCTACACCTTC.

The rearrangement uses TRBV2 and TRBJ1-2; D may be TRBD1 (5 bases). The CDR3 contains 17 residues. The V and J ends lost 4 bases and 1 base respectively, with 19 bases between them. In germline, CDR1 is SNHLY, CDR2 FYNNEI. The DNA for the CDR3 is TGTGCCAGCAGTGGGGACCGGGCACAGGACTATAACTATGGCTACACCTTC. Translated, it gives CASSGDRAQDYNYGYTF.

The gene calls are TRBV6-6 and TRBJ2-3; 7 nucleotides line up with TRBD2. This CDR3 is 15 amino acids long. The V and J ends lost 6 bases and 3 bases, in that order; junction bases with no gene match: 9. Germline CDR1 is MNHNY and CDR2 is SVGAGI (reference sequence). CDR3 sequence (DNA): TGTGCCAGCAGCCTAGGACCAGCGGGGACAGATACGCAGTATTTT. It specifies CASSLGPAGTDTQYF.

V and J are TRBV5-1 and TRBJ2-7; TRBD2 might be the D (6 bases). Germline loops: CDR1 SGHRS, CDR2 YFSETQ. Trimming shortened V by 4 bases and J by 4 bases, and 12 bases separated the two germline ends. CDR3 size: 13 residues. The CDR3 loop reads CASSPAGGYEQYF. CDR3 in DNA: TGCGCCAGCAGCCCCGCTGGGGGGTACGAGCAGTACTTC.

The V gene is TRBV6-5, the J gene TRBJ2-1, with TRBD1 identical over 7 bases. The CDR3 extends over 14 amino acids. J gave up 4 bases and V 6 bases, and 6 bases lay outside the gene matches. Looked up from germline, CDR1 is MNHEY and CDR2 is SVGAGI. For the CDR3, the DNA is TGTGCCAGCAGAAGGGGACAGATTTACAATGAGCAGTTCTTC. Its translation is CASRRGQIYNEQFF.

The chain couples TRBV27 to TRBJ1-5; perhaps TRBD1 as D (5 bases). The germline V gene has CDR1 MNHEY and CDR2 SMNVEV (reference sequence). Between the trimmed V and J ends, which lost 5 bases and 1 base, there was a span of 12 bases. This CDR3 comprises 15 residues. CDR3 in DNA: TGTGCCAGCAGTCCGGGGCCACGAAGCAATCAGCCCCAGCATTTT. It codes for CASSPGPRSNQPQHF.

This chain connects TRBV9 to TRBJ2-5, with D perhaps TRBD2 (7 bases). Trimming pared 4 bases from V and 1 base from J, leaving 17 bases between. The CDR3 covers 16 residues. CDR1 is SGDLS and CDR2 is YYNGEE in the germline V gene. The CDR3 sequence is CASSPGGGPPQETQYF. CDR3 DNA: TGTGCCAGCAGCCCTGGGGGGGGCCCCCCCCAAGAGACCCAGTACTTC.

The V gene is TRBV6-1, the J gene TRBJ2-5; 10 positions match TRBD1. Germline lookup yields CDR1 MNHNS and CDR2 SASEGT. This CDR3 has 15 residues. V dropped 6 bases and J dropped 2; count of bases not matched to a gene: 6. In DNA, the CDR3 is TGTGCCAGCAGCGCCGGGACAGGGGATCAAGAGACCCAGTACTTC. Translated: CASSAGTGDQETQYF.

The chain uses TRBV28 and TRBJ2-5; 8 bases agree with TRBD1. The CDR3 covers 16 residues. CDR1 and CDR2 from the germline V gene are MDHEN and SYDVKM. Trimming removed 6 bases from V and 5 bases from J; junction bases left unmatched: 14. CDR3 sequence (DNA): TGTGCCAGCAGACAAACAGGGGGTCTAGATCGGGAGACCCAGTACTTC. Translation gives CASRQTGGLDRETQYF.